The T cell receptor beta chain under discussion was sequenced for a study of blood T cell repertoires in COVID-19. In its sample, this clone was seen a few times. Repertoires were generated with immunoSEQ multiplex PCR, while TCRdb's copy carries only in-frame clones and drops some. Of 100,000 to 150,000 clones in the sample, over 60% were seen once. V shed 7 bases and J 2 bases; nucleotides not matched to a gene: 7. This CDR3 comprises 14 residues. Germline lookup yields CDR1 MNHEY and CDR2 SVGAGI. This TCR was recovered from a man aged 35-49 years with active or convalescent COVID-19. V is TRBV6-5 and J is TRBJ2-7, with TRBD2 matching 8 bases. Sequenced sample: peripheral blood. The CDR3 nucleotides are TGTGCCAGCAAACGGACGGGAGGGGCCTACGAGCAGTACTTC. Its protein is CASKRTGGAYEQYF.